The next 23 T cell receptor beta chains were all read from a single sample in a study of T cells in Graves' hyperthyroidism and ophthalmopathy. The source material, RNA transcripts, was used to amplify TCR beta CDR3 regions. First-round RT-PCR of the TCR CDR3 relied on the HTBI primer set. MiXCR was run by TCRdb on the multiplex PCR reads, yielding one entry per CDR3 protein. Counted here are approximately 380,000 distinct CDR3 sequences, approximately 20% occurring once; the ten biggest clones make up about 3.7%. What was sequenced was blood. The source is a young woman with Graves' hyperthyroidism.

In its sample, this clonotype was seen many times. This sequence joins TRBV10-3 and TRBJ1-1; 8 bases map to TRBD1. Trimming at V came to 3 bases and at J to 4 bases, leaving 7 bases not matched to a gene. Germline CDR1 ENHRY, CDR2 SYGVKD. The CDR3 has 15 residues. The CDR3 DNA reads TGTGCCATCAGTGACCCGACAGGGGACGGCACTGAAGCTTTCTTT. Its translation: CAISDPTGDGTEAFF.

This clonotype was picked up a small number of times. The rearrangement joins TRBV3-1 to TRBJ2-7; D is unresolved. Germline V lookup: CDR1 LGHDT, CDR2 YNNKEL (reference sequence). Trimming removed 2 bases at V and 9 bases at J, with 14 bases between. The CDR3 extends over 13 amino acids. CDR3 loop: CASSQSTDFGQYF. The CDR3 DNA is TGTGCCAGCAGCCAATCTACAGACTTTGGGCAGTACTTC.

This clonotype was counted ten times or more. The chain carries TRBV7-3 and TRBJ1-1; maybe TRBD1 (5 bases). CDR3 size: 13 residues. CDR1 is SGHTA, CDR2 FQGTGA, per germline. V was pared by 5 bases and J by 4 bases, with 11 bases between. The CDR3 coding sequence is TGTGCCAGCAGCGAATCGACAGCCACTGAAGCTTTCTTT. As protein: CASSESTATEAFF. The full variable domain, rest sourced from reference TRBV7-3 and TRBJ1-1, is GAGVSQTPSNKVTEKGKYVELRCDPISGHTALYWYRQSLGQGPEFLIYFQGTGAADDSGLPNDRFFAVRPEGSVSTLKIQRTERGDSAVYLCASSESTATEAFFGQGTRLTVV.

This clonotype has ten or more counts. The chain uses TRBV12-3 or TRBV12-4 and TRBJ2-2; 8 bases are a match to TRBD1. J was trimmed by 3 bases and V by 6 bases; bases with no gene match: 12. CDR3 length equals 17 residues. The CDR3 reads CASSRAGQGGDTGELFF. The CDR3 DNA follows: TGTGCCAGCAGCCGGGCCGGACAGGGAGGCGACACCGGGGAGCTGTTTTTT.

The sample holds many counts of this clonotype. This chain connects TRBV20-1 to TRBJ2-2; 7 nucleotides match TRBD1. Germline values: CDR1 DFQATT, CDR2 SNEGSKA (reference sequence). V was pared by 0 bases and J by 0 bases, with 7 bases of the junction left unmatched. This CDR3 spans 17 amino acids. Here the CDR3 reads CSARDWTGLANTGELFF. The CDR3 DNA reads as TGCAGTGCTAGAGATTGGACAGGTCTAGCGAACACCGGGGAGCTGTTTTTT.

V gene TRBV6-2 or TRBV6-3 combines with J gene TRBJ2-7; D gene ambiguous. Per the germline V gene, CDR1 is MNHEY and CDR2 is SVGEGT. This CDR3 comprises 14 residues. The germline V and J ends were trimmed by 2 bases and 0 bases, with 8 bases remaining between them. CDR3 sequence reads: CASSYAASSYEQYF. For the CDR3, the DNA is TGTGCCAGCAGTTACGCGGCCAGCTCCTACGAGCAGTACTTC.

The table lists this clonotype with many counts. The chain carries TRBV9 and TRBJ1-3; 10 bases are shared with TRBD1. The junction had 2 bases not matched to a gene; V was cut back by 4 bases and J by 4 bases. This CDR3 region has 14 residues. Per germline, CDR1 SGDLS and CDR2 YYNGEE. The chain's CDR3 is CASSRDRGGNTIYF. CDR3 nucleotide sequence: TGTGCCAGCAGCCGGGACAGGGGCGGAAACACCATATATTTT. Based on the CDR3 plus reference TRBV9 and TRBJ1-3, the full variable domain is DSGVTQTPKHLITATGQRVTLRCSPRSGDLSVYWYQQSLDQGLQFLIQYYNGEERAKGNILERFSAQQFPDLHSELNLSSLELGDSALYFCASSRDRGGNTIYFGEGSWLTVV.

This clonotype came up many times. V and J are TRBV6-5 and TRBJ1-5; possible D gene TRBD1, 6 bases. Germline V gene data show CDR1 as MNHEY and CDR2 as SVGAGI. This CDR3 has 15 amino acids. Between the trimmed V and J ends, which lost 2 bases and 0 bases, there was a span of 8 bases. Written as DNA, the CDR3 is TGTGCCAGCAGTTACCTGACAGGTAGCAATCAGCCCCAGCATTTT. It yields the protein CASSYLTGSNQPQHF.

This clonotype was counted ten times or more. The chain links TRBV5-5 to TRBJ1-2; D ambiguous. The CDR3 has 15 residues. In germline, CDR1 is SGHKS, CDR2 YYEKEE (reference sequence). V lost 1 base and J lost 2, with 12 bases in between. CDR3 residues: CASSLRLLLNYGYTF. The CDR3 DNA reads TGTGCCAGCAGCTTGAGACTGCTCCTAAACTATGGCTACACCTTC.

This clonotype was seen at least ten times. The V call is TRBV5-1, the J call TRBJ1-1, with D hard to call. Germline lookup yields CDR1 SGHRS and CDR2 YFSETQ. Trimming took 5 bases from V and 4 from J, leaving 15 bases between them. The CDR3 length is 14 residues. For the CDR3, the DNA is TGCGCCAGCAGATGGAGTCCGAGCGGCACTGAAGCTTTCTTT. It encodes CASRWSPSGTEAFF.

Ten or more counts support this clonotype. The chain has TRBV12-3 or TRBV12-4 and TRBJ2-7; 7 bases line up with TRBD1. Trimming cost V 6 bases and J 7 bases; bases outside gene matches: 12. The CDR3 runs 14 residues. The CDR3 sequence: CASSPPGTAEEQYF. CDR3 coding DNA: TGTGCCAGCAGCCCCCCCGGGACAGCTGAGGAGCAGTACTTC.

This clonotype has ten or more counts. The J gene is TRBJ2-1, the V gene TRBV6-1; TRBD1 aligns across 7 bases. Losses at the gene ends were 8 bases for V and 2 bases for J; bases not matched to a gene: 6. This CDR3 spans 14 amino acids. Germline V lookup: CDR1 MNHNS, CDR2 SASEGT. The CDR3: CASDRDGPYNEQFF. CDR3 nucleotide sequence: TGTGCCAGCGACAGGGATGGGCCCTACAATGAGCAGTTCTTC.

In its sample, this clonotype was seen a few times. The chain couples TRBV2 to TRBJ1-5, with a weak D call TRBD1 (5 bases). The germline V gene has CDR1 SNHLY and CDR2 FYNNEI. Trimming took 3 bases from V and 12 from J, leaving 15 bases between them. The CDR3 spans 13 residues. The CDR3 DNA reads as TGTGCCAGCAGTGAGGAGATATGGGACCTCCAGCATTTT. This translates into CASSEEIWDLQHF. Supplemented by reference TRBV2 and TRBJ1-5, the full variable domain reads EPEVTQTPSHQVTQMGQEVILRCVPISNHLYFYWYRQILGQKVEFLVSFYNNEISEKSEIFDDQFSVERPDGSNFTLKIRSTKLEDSAMYFCASSEEIWDLQHFGDGTRLSIL.

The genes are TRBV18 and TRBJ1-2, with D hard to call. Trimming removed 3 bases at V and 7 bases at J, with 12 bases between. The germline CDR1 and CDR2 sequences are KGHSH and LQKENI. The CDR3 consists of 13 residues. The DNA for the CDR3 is TGTGCCAGCTCACCTGGGCCCTTTGGTGGCTACACCTTC. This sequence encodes CASSPGPFGGYTF.

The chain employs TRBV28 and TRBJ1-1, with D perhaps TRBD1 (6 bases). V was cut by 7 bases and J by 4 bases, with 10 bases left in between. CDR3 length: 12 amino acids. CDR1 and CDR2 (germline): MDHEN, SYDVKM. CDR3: CASTTRGTEAFF. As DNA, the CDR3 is TGTGCCAGCACCACCAGGGGCACTGAAGCTTTCTTT.

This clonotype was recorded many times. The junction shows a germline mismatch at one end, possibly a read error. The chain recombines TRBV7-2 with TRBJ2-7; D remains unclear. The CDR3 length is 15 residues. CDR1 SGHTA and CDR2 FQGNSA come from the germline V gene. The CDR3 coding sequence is TGTGCCAGCAGCCCACCACAGTGGAGCTCCTACGGGCAGTACTTC. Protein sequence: CASSPPQWSSYGQYF.

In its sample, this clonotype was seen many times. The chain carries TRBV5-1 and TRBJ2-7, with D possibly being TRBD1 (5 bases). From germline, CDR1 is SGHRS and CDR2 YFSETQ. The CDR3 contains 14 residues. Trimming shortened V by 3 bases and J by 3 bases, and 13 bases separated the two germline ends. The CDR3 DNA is TGCGCCAGCAGCTGGGGCAGTGAGAACTACGAGCAGTACTTC. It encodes CASSWGSENYEQYF.

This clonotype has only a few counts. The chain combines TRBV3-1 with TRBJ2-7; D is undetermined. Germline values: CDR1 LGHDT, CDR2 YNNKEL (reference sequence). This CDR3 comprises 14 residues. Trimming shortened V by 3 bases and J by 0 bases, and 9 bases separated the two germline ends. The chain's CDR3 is CASSHVGPSYEQYF. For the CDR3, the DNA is TGTGCCAGCAGCCACGTAGGTCCCTCCTACGAGCAGTACTTC.

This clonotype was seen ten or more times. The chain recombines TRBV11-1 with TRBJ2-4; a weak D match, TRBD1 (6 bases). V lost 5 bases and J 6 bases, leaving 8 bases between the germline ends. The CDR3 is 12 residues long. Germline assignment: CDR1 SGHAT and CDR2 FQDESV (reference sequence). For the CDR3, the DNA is TGTGCCAGCAGCCCGGACAGAAACATTCAGTACTTC. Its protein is CASSPDRNIQYF.

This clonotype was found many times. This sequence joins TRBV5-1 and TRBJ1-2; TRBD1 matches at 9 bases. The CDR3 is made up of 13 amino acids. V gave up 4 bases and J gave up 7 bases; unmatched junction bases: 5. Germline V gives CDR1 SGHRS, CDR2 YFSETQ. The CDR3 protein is CASSQDRGGGYTF. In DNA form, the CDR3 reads TGCGCCAGCAGCCAGGACAGGGGAGGTGGCTACACCTTC.

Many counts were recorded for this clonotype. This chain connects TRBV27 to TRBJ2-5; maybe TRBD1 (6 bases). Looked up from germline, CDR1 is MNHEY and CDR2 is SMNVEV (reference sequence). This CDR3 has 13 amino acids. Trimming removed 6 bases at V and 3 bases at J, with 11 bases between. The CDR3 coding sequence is TGTGCCAGCAGACAGGGTGAAGAAGAGACCCAGTACTTC. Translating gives CASRQGEEETQYF.

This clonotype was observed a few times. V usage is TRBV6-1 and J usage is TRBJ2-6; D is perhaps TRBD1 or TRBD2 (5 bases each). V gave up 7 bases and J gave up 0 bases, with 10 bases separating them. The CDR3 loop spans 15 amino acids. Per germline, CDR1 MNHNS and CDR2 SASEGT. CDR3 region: CASTSGSSGANVLTF. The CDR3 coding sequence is TGTGCCAGCACCTCAGGGAGCTCTGGGGCCAACGTCCTGACTTTC.

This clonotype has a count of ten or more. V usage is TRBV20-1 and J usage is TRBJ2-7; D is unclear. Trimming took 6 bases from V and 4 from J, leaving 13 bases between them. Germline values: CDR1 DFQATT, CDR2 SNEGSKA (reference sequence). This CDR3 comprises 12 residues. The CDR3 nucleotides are TGCAGTGCCCGCTTTGATAGTTACGAGCAGTACTTC. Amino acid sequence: CSARFDSYEQYF.